The rows below give T cell receptor beta chains drawn from one sample of a study of blood T cell repertoires in COVID-19. Assay: immunoSEQ multiplex PCR; the TCRdb copy retains only in-frame clones and omits some. The sample carries tens of thousands of clones, 70% to 90% recorded once. Source material: peripheral blood. The receptor source for this set is a human donor in a cohort sampled during active COVID-19. Both conserved end residues are part of each CDR3. A D gene is named only where the DNA matches it firmly.

cdr3_nt: TGTGCCAGCAGTAGGCTAAGTAGGAGCTCCTATAATTCACCCCTCCACTTT
cdr3_aa: CASSRLSRSSYNSPLHF
j_call: TRBJ1-6
v_call: TRBV27
d_call: .

cdr3_nt: TGCGCCAGCAGCAGCGGGACTAGCGGGGTCGATGAGCAGTTCTTC
cdr3_aa: CASSSGTSGVDEQFF
j_call: TRBJ2-1
v_call: TRBV5-1
d_call: TRBD2

cdr3_nt: TGTGCCAGCAGTTACGCAGACAGCTATGGCTACACCTTC
cdr3_aa: CASSYADSYGYTF
j_call: TRBJ1-2
v_call: TRBV6-6
d_call: .

cdr3_nt: TGTGCCAGCAGTACAGGACAGGGGGCGGTTGGCTACACCTTC
cdr3_aa: CASSTGQGAVGYTF
j_call: TRBJ1-2
v_call: TRBV6-5
d_call: TRBD1

cdr3_nt: TGCGCCAGCAGCCAGTCGGACAGCCTTAACTATGGCTACACCTTC
cdr3_aa: CASSQSDSLNYGYTF
j_call: TRBJ1-2
v_call: TRBV4-1
d_call: .

cdr3_nt: TGTGCCAGCAGCTTAGGGGGTAGCGGGAGTACGGCGTTCTTC
cdr3_aa: CASSLGGSGSTAFF
j_call: TRBJ2-1
v_call: TRBV7-3
d_call: TRBD2

cdr3_nt: TGTGCCAGCAGCCAAGAGGCGAGGGATGGGGAGCTGTTTTTT
cdr3_aa: CASSQEARDGELFF
j_call: TRBJ2-2
v_call: TRBV3-1/TRBV3-2
d_call: .

cdr3_nt: TGTGCCAGCAGCTTGGGGGGGCTAGCCGGGACCGGGGAGCTGTTTTTT
cdr3_aa: CASSLGGLAGTGELFF
j_call: TRBJ2-2
v_call: TRBV7-6
d_call: .

cdr3_nt: TGTGCCAGCAGCTTAGATTGGAACGGGAGGGGGGAGACCCAGTACTTC
cdr3_aa: CASSLDWNGRGETQYF
j_call: TRBJ2-5
v_call: TRBV11-3
d_call: TRBD2

cdr3_nt: TGTGCCAGTAGCACCTTTCCGGGAGGCGAGCAGTACTTC
cdr3_aa: CASSTFPGGEQYF
j_call: TRBJ2-7
v_call: TRBV19
d_call: TRBD2

cdr3_nt: TGTGCCAGCAGTTCAGTGGGACAGGGGCGAACGGGCTCCTACAATGAGCAGTTCTTC
cdr3_aa: CASSSVGQGRTGSYNEQFF
j_call: TRBJ2-1
v_call: TRBV27
d_call: TRBD1

cdr3_nt: TGCGCCAGCAGTGAGACGAGAGATCAGCCCCAGCATTTT
cdr3_aa: CASSETRDQPQHF
j_call: TRBJ1-5
v_call: TRBV10-2
d_call: .

cdr3_nt: TGTGCCAGCAGCTTCTGGCGCAGGGTAGACTATGGCTACACCTTC
cdr3_aa: CASSFWRRVDYGYTF
j_call: TRBJ1-2
v_call: TRBV5-4
d_call: .

cdr3_nt: TGTGCCAGCAGGAGGACAGGGTTAAGCAATCAGCCCCAGCATTTT
cdr3_aa: CASRRTGLSNQPQHF
j_call: TRBJ1-5
v_call: TRBV28
d_call: TRBD1

cdr3_nt: TGTGCCTGGAGCCAGTACTCTCTAGCTGTCTATGAGCAGTTCTTC
cdr3_aa: CAWSQYSLAVYEQFF
j_call: TRBJ2-1
v_call: TRBV30
d_call: .

cdr3_nt: TGTGCCAGCAGTTTAGTCGGGACTGAAGCTTTCTTT
cdr3_aa: CASSLVGTEAFF
j_call: TRBJ1-1
v_call: TRBV27
d_call: .

cdr3_nt: TGTGCCAGCAGCCCCGGGGGTCCCTCTGAAGCTTTCTTT
cdr3_aa: CASSPGGPSEAFF
j_call: TRBJ1-1
v_call: TRBV7-3
d_call: .

cdr3_nt: TGCGCCAGCAGCCCGGGACAGGGGGTAGAGACCCAGTACTTC
cdr3_aa: CASSPGQGVETQYF
j_call: TRBJ2-5
v_call: TRBV5-1
d_call: TRBD1

cdr3_nt: TGCGCCAGCAGCTTGGGGGACAGGGCGAACATTCAGTACTTC
cdr3_aa: CASSLGDRANIQYF
j_call: TRBJ2-4
v_call: TRBV5-1
d_call: TRBD1

cdr3_nt: TGTGCCAGCAGCCAAGATCTAGCGGGGGGTGGTACGCAGTATTTT
cdr3_aa: CASSQDLAGGGTQYF
j_call: TRBJ2-3
v_call: TRBV3-1/TRBV3-2
d_call: TRBD2

cdr3_nt: TGCGCCAGCAGTCGTGGGACAGCTAACTATGGCTACACCTTC
cdr3_aa: CASSRGTANYGYTF
j_call: TRBJ1-2
v_call: TRBV5-1
d_call: TRBD1

cdr3_nt: TGTGTGGCAGGGTCTTTATTCCCCGGGGAGCTGTTTTTT
cdr3_aa: CVAGSLFPGELFF
j_call: TRBJ2-2
v_call: TRBV12-3/TRBV12-4
d_call: .

cdr3_nt: TGCAGCGTTCGGACAGGAGGGAATGAAGCTTTCTTT
cdr3_aa: CSVRTGGNEAFF
j_call: TRBJ1-1
v_call: TRBV29-1
d_call: TRBD1

cdr3_nt: TGTGCCTGGAGCCCAGGGGACAGAGGGGAAAAACTGTTTTTT
cdr3_aa: CAWSPGDRGEKLFF
j_call: TRBJ1-4
v_call: TRBV30
d_call: TRBD1

cdr3_nt: TGTGCCAGTAGTAAGCTTCAAGAGACCCAGTACTTC
cdr3_aa: CASSKLQETQYF
j_call: TRBJ2-5
v_call: TRBV19
d_call: .